The next 21 T cell receptor beta chains were all read from a single sample in a study of T-cell reconstitution after alpha-beta-depleted transplantation in children. The TCRbeta library was prepared with unique molecular identifiers. TCRdb reprocessed the PCR reads with MiXCR, giving one entry per CDR3 protein. The repertoire holds 350,000 to 500,000 distinct CDR3 sequences, with over 40% as singletons. Sequencing used PBMCs, obtained before TCRalphabeta/CD19-depleted stem cell transplant. The receptors were sampled from a girl aged 2 to 10 with aplastic anemia, due to receive a stem cell transplant.

V gene TRBV7-6 combines with J gene TRBJ2-1, with D maybe TRBD1 (5 bases). The germline gives CDR1 SGHVS, CDR2 FNYEAQ. The ends were cut back, 4 bases at V and 7 bases at J, with 11 bases in the middle. The CDR3 runs 13 residues. The CDR3 spells CASSSDTSNEQFF. The CDR3 DNA is TGTGCCAGCAGCTCGGACACATCAAATGAGCAGTTCTTC.

This clonotype was counted many times. Written as DNA, the CDR3 is TGCAGTGCTAGAGATCTCTTGGCGGGCATTCAAGACTACAATGAGCAGTTCTTC. Residues: CSARDLLAGIQDYNEQFF. The V gene is TRBV20-1, the J gene TRBJ2-1; D perhaps matches TRBD2 (5 bases). Germline V lookup: CDR1 DFQATT, CDR2 SNEGSKA (reference sequence). Trimming pared 0 bases from V and 3 bases from J, leaving 21 bases between. The CDR3 contains 18 residues.

This clonotype was detected only a few times. The CDR3, as DNA: TGCAGCGTTGATCAGGGAGTGGAGGGGCCGGCCTACGAGCAGTACTTC. It is translated as CSVDQGVEGPAYEQYF. V gene TRBV29-1 combines with J gene TRBJ2-7, with TRBD2 as a possible D gene (6 bases). Germline values: CDR1 SQVTM, CDR2 ANQGSEA. The V end was cut by 3 bases, the J end by 2 bases, with 20 bases between. This CDR3 contains 16 residues.

The chain combines TRBV7-9 with TRBJ2-7, with D perhaps assigned TRBD1 or TRBD2 (5 bases each). CDR1 is SEHNR, CDR2 FQNEAQ, per germline (reference sequence). Trimming took off 3 bases at V and 0 bases at J, with 15 bases between the two ends. The length of the CDR3 is 16 residues. The chain's CDR3 is CASSFPTRDHSYEQYF. DNA of the CDR3: TGTGCCAGCAGCTTCCCGACCCGGGACCACTCCTACGAGCAGTACTTC.

At least ten counts were recorded for this clonotype. J is TRBJ2-2 and V is TRBV12-3 or TRBV12-4, with D hard to call. The CDR3 contains 14 residues. The V gene lost 8 bases and the J gene lost 0 bases, with 10 bases spanning the gap. The CDR3 region is CASDPGPNTGELFF. The DNA of the CDR3 is TGTGCCAGCGATCCCGGCCCGAACACCGGGGAGCTGTTTTTT.

This clonotype occurred many times. The chain links TRBV20-1 to TRBJ1-2; D uncertain. Trimming left V 1 base short and J 8 bases short, with 14 bases between. Germline-derived CDR1 and CDR2 are DFQATT and SNEGSKA (reference sequence). The CDR3 sequence is 13 residues long. The CDR3 reads CSARVKAPVGYTF. For the CDR3, the DNA is TGCAGTGCTAGAGTGAAAGCCCCCGTCGGCTACACCTTC.

This clonotype was picked up many times. The CDR3 spells CASSESEGAREKSPLHF. CDR3 nucleotides: TGTGCCAGCAGTGAATCGGAGGGGGCGCGGGAGAAATCACCCCTCCACTTT. The chain combines TRBV6-1 with TRBJ1-6; 7 positions agree with TRBD1. The germline V gene encodes CDR1 MNHNS and CDR2 SASEGT. There are 17 residues in the CDR3. J lost 10 bases, V lost 2 bases, and 14 bases had no gene match.

The chain is built from TRBV6-4 and TRBJ1-4, with 11 nucleotides matching TRBD1. This CDR3 region has 19 residues. J gave up 4 bases and V 11 bases, and 21 bases lay outside the gene matches. CDR1 and CDR2 (germline): MRHNA, SNTAGT. CDR3 sequence (DNA): TGTGCCCGCTGTCCCCGGACAGGGGGCGCCTGGGGGGGTAATGAAAAACTGTTTTTT. It translates to CARCPRTGGAWGGNEKLFF.

As to this clonotype: Just one base apart from a much larger clone, this may be a read error. The chain joins TRBV20-1 to TRBJ2-3, with 11 positions matching TRBD2. The ends lost 4 bases at V and 4 bases at J; junction bases unmatched: 7. CDR1 is DFQATT, CDR2 SNEGSKA, per germline (reference sequence). This CDR3 is built from 15 residues. The CDR3 sequence: CSAIRASGRSDTQYF. The DNA for the CDR3 is TGCAGTGCTATACGTGCTAGCGGGAGGTCAGATACGCAGTATTTT.

The chain employs TRBV7-3 and TRBJ2-1; 7 positions match TRBD2. Losses at the gene ends were 5 bases for V and 6 bases for J; bases not matched to a gene: 10. The CDR3 is 15 amino acids. The germline CDR1 and CDR2 sequences are SGHTA and FQGTGA. The CDR3 bases are TGTGCCAGCAGCACACTAGCGCCCCCGGTCAATGAGCAGTTCTTC. Protein product: CASSTLAPPVNEQFF. The full variable domain, completed using reference TRBV7-3 and TRBJ2-1, is GAGVSQTPSNKVTEKGKYVELRCDPISGHTALYWYRQSLGQGPEFLIYFQGTGAADDSGLPNDRFFAVRPEGSVSTLKIQRTERGDSAVYLCASSTLAPPVNEQFFGPGTRLTVL.

This clonotype occurred many times. The V call is TRBV12-3 or TRBV12-4, the J call TRBJ1-2, with D possibly being TRBD1 (5 bases). The V end lost 5 bases, the J end lost 2 bases, and 18 bases lay between the germline ends. CDR3 length: 16 residues. The CDR3 sequence is CASSGGFLGSNYGYTF. In nucleotides, the CDR3 is TGTGCCAGCAGTGGGGGGTTTCTGGGCTCCAACTATGGCTACACCTTC.

The chain has TRBV29-1 and TRBJ2-1; 9 bases agree with TRBD2. The CDR3 is 16 residues long. Unmatched junction bases numbered 14, after V lost 4 bases and J lost 7 bases. The germline CDR1 and CDR2 sequences are SQVTM and ANQGSEA. DNA for the CDR3: TGCAGCGTTGTCCCCACATCTAGCGGGATCTCAAATGAGCAGTTCTTC. Its translation: CSVVPTSSGISNEQFF.

The V and J genes are TRBV5-1 and TRBJ2-2; D gene uncertain. Per the germline V gene, CDR1 is SGHRS and CDR2 is YFSETQ. The CDR3 sequence is 15 residues long. Trimming left V 0 bases short and J 5 bases short, with 11 bases between. CDR3 sequence: CASSLVAGMTGELFF. CDR3 coding DNA: TGCGCCAGCAGCTTGGTGGCAGGCATGACCGGGGAGCTGTTTTTT.

The chain couples TRBV11-2 to TRBJ2-5; maybe TRBD1 (6 bases). The V and J ends lost 4 bases and 2 bases respectively, with 14 bases between them. The germline CDR1 and CDR2 sequences are SGHAT and FQNNGV. The CDR3 totals 15 residues. CDR3 protein: CASSSWTVRQETQYF. The DNA of the CDR3 is TGTGCCAGCAGCTCCTGGACAGTGAGACAAGAGACCCAGTACTTC.

The V call is TRBV18, the J call TRBJ1-1; D remains unclear. This CDR3 contains 13 residues. CDR1 and CDR2 (germline): KGHSH, LQKENI. The V end lost 2 bases, the J end lost 4 bases, and 8 bases lay between the germline ends. The CDR3 coding sequence is TGTGCCAGCTCACCAGAGAAATTCACTGAAGCTTTCTTT. Translation: CASSPEKFTEAFF.

This clonotype was detected only a few times. The chain combines TRBV29-1 with TRBJ2-4, with 8 bases fitting TRBD1. The CDR3 has 15 amino acids. Per the germline V gene, CDR1 is SQVTM and CDR2 is ANQGSEA. Trimming cost V 0 bases and J 7 bases; bases outside gene matches: 8. The CDR3 region has the DNA TGCAGCGTTGAAGATGGGTCGAGACAGGGGAACATTCAGTACTTC. Residues: CSVEDGSRQGNIQYF.

This clonotype showed up just a few times. The chain carries TRBV12-3 or TRBV12-4 and TRBJ2-5; 7 nucleotides line up with TRBD2. The CDR3 has 15 residues. The J segment lost 4 bases and the V segment lost 2 bases, leaving 7 bases of the junction unmatched. CDR3 region: CASSLLGGRAETQYF. The CDR3 DNA is TGTGCCAGCAGTTTATTGGGGGGGAGGGCAGAGACCCAGTACTTC.

In its sample, this clonotype was seen a few times. The chain combines TRBV7-9 with TRBJ1-2, with TRBD1 matching over 8 bases. Germline CDR1 and CDR2: SEHNR and FQNEAQ (reference sequence). The V segment lost 4 bases and the J segment 4 bases; nucleotides outside the gene matches: 5. The length of the CDR3 is 14 residues. The DNA of the CDR3 is TGTGCCAGCAGCTATACAGGGGGAGGCTATGGCTACACCTTC. This codes for CASSYTGGGYGYTF.

This rearrangement joins TRBV5-1 to TRBJ2-3; TRBD1 aligns across 7 bases. Germline V lookup: CDR1 SGHRS, CDR2 YFSETQ. Germline trimming cut 4 bases from V and 4 bases from J; bases unmatched to any gene: 6. This CDR3 comprises 14 residues. CDR3 nucleotides: TGCGCCAGCAGCCTGGACAGGCTCCCAGATACGCAGTATTTT. As protein: CASSLDRLPDTQYF.

The rearrangement joins TRBV7-2 to TRBJ2-3; D is perhaps TRBD1 (6 bases). From germline, CDR1 is SGHTA and CDR2 FQGNSA. The V and J ends lost 5 bases and 5 bases respectively, with 20 bases between them. This CDR3 is built from 16 residues. CDR3 bases: TGTGCCAGCAGCCCTGGGGGCCTTAGGGGTGGAGATACGCAGTATTTT. Its protein is CASSPGGLRGGDTQYF.

For the CDR3, the DNA is TGCAAGGCTAGCCCCCTAGAGGGGCCTGGAACAGATACGCAGTATTTT. Translating gives CKASPLEGPGTDTQYF. The chain is built from TRBV20-1 and TRBJ2-3; D is possibly TRBD1 or TRBD2 (5 bases each). Germline values: CDR1 DFQATT, CDR2 SNEGSKA (reference sequence). The CDR3 totals 16 residues.